This passage covers 24 T cell receptor beta chains from one sample sequenced in a study of blood T cell repertoires in COVID-19. The data were produced by immunoSEQ multiplex PCR, yet TCRdb's version contains in-frame clones alone and is incomplete. Of about 220,000 clones in the sample, around 83% were seen once. Source material: PBMCs or T cells enriched from blood (not recorded which). These TCRs come from a woman between 40 and 50 years old who had recovered from COVID-19.

This chain joins TRBV10-1 and TRBJ1-5, with D perhaps TRBD1 (6 bases). The length of the CDR3 is 16 residues. Trimming shortened V by 3 bases and J by 3 bases, and 15 bases separated the two germline ends. The germline V gene has CDR1 WNHNN and CDR2 SYGVQD (reference sequence). CDR3 region: CASSDRGIVINQPQHF. DNA for the CDR3: TGCGCCAGCAGTGACAGGGGCATCGTTATCAATCAGCCCCAGCATTTT.

The chain combines TRBV30 with TRBJ1-2, with 7 positions matching TRBD1. The CDR3 spans 14 residues. V gave up 2 bases and J gave up 2 bases; unmatched junction bases: 5. CDR1 is GTSNPN, CDR2 SVGIG, per germline (reference sequence). The CDR3 coding sequence is TGTGCCTGGAGTAAGGGGGCAGGGAACTATGGCTACACCTTC. This translates into CAWSKGAGNYGYTF.

The rearrangement links TRBV7-9 to TRBJ2-2; 7 bases are shared with TRBD1. The germline V gene has CDR1 SEHNR and CDR2 FQNEAQ (reference sequence). J lost 5 bases, V lost 6 bases, and 18 bases had no gene match. The CDR3 runs 18 residues. The chain's CDR3 is CASRRPNLRGPGTGELFF. In DNA form, the CDR3 reads TGTGCCAGCAGGAGGCCCAACCTGAGGGGGCCGGGAACCGGGGAGCTGTTTTTT.

The gene calls are TRBV7-9 and TRBJ1-1, with unresolved D. The CDR3 extends over 16 amino acids. Trimming cost V 5 bases and J 1 base, with 17 bases left between them. The germline V gene has CDR1 SEHNR and CDR2 FQNEAQ (reference sequence). The CDR3 coding sequence is TGTGCCAGCAGCGTCACGAGCGGTTTGGGGAACACTGAAGCTTTCTTT. Its protein product is CASSVTSGLGNTEAFF. The whole variable domain, filled in from reference TRBV7-9 and TRBJ1-1, reads DTGVSQNPRHKITKRGQNVTFRCDPISEHNRLYWYRQTLGQGPEFLTYFQNEAQLEKSRLLSDRFSAERPKGSFSTLEIQRTEQGDSAMYLCASSVTSGLGNTEAFFGQGTRLTVV.

The rearrangement links TRBV19 to TRBJ2-7; 8 nucleotides line up with TRBD1. This CDR3 has 15 residues. With V trimmed by 2 bases and J by 5 bases, 8 bases remained unmatched. In germline, CDR1 is LNHDA, CDR2 SQIVND (reference sequence). In DNA form, the CDR3 reads TGTGCCAGTAGTATACTCGCCAGGGGGCCCGACGAGCAGTACGTC. Encoded protein: CASSILARGPDEQYV.

The chain couples TRBV9 to TRBJ2-1, with TRBD2 matching over 9 bases. The CDR3 runs 15 residues. CDR1 and CDR2 (germline): SGDLS, YYNGEE. Trimming took 5 bases from V and 1 from J; bases not matched to a gene: 4. Here the CDR3 reads CASSPSGASYNEQFF. Here the CDR3 DNA reads TGTGCCAGCAGTCCTAGCGGGGCTTCCTACAATGAGCAGTTCTTC.

The rearrangement uses TRBV7-2 and TRBJ1-4; 9 nucleotides match TRBD1. The trim removed 1 base at V and 6 bases at J, leaving 3 bases unmatched. CDR3 length: 15 amino acids. Germline CDR1 and CDR2: SGHTA and FQGNSA. The CDR3 bases are TGTGCCAGCAGCTTAGAGGGGACAGGGTATGAAAAACTGTTTTTT. It encodes CASSLEGTGYEKLFF.

The chain combines TRBV6-5 with TRBJ2-1; the match to TRBD2 covers 12 bases. This CDR3 has 14 residues. From germline, CDR1 is MNHEY and CDR2 SVGAGI. Trimming removed 7 bases from V and 10 bases from J; junction bases left unmatched: 8. Written as DNA, the CDR3 is TGTGCCAGCACCAAGACTAGCGGGGGTACAGAGCAGTTCTTC. Protein sequence: CASTKTSGGTEQFF.

The chain recombines TRBV11-3 with TRBJ2-1; the D gene is possibly TRBD1 (7 bases). CDR3 length: 15 amino acids. In germline, CDR1 is SGHNT, CDR2 YENEEA. Trimming stripped 4 bases from V and 7 bases from J, with 17 bases between. The CDR3 DNA sequence: TGTGCCAGCAGCTGGCAAGACAGGGCGGGGAATGAGCAGTTCTTC. This sequence encodes CASSWQDRAGNEQFF. The whole variable domain, remainder taken from reference TRBV11-3 and TRBJ2-1, is EAGVVQSPRYKIIEKKQPVAFWCNPISGHNTLYWYLQNLGQGPELLIRYENEEAVDDSQLPKDRFSAERLKGVDSTLKIQPAELGDSAVYLCASSWQDRAGNEQFFGPGTRLTVL.

The chain uses TRBV19 and TRBJ2-7; 9 bases map to TRBD1. The germline gives CDR1 LNHDA, CDR2 SQIVND (reference sequence). The V gene end was trimmed by 0 bases and the J gene end by 1 base; junction bases not matched to a gene: 4. CDR3 length equals 16 residues. CDR3 sequence: CASSIEPGQGSYEQYF. CDR3 in DNA: TGTGCCAGTAGTATAGAGCCGGGACAGGGATCCTACGAGCAGTACTTC.

The V and J genes are TRBV3-1 (or the pseudogene TRBV3-2) and TRBJ1-2; 8 bases are shared with TRBD1. V was clipped by 2 bases and J by 4 bases; unmatched bases: 3. Per germline, CDR1 LGHDT and CDR2 YNNKEL (reference sequence). CDR3 size: 14 residues. This CDR3 reads CASSQQTGVYGYTF. In DNA, the CDR3 is TGTGCCAGCAGCCAACAGACAGGGGTCTATGGCTACACCTTC.

This clone was seen more than once but under ten times. The V call is TRBV28, the J call TRBJ1-3; D possibly corresponds to TRBD1 (5 bases). Trimming removed 6 bases at V and 2 bases at J, with 14 bases between. Looked up from germline, CDR1 is MDHEN and CDR2 is SYDVKM. The CDR3 runs 15 residues. In DNA form, the CDR3 reads TGTGCCAGCAGCCTAGGCAGGGAACCTGGAAACACCATATATTTT. Its translation: CASSLGREPGNTIYF.

The chain links TRBV2 to TRBJ2-5, with a possible D match to TRBD1 (5 bases). The CDR3 consists of 16 residues. Germline-derived CDR1 and CDR2 are SNHLY and FYNNEI. The V gene lost 4 bases and the J gene lost 2 bases, with 17 bases spanning the gap. DNA of the CDR3: TGTGCCAGCAGTGCCCTAAAGTGGGCAGGGCAAGAGACCCAGTACTTC. This codes for CASSALKWAGQETQYF.

The chain is built from TRBV5-4 and TRBJ1-5, with 9 positions matching TRBD1. This CDR3 has 14 amino acids. Trimming removed 4 bases from V and 3 bases from J; junction bases left unmatched: 2. The germline gives CDR1 SGHNT, CDR2 YYREEE (reference sequence). This CDR3 reads CASSRDRDNQPQHF. CDR3 nucleotides: TGTGCCAGCAGCAGGGACAGGGACAATCAGCCCCAGCATTTT.

The rearrangement joins TRBV28 to TRBJ2-1, with 14 bases lining up with TRBD2. Germline CDR1 reads MDHEN; CDR2 reads SYDVKM. The length of the CDR3 is 17 residues. Trimming cost V 5 bases and J 10 bases; bases outside gene matches: 13. The CDR3 sequence: CASSPSTSGRVVKEQFF. The CDR3 DNA is TGTGCCAGCAGTCCATCGACTAGCGGGAGGGTGGTAAAGGAGCAGTTCTTC.

The gene calls are TRBV7-6 and TRBJ2-5; the D is unclear. The germline gives CDR1 SGHVS, CDR2 FNYEAQ. V was pared by 2 bases and J by 5 bases, with 15 bases between. CDR3 length equals 15 residues. The CDR3 loop is CASSLSTVGSETQYF. Here the CDR3 DNA reads TGTGCCAGCAGCTTATCAACAGTCGGATCGGAGACCCAGTACTTC.

The chain couples TRBV7-8 to TRBJ2-5, with TRBD2 as a possible D gene (6 bases). Germline V lookup: CDR1 SGHVS, CDR2 FQNEAQ. CDR3 size: 14 residues. V was shortened by 7 bases and J by 5 bases, with 17 bases between the two germline ends. The CDR3 loop reads CASTVWGGGETQYF. CDR3 in DNA: TGTGCCAGCACCGTTTGGGGAGGCGGGGAGACCCAGTACTTC. The full variable domain, in which reference TRBV7-8 and TRBJ2-5 provide the parts outside the CDR3, is GAGVSQSPRYKVAKRGQDVALRCDPISGHVSLFWYQQALGQGPEFLTYFQNEAQLDKSGLPSDRFFAERPEGSVSTLKIQRTQQEDSAVYLCASTVWGGGETQYFGPGTRLLVL.

The chain is built from TRBV5-1 and TRBJ2-3; 13 nucleotides align to TRBD2. This CDR3 comprises 16 residues. The germline gives CDR1 SGHRS, CDR2 YFSETQ. The V segment lost 6 bases and the J segment 5 bases; nucleotides outside the gene matches: 9. The CDR3 region is CASIGLAGASGDTQYF. As DNA, the CDR3 is TGCGCCAGCATAGGACTAGCGGGAGCTTCCGGAGATACGCAGTATTTT.

This clone has just one count. This sequence joins TRBV7-3 and TRBJ2-1, with 12 bases identical to TRBD2. CDR3 size: 15 residues. The germline gives CDR1 SGHTA, CDR2 FQGTGA. J gave up 4 bases and V 2 bases, and 0 bases lay outside the gene matches. The CDR3 loop is CASSLGLAGYNEQFF. The CDR3 region has the DNA TGTGCCAGCAGCTTAGGACTAGCGGGGTACAATGAGCAGTTCTTC. Filled out from reference TRBV7-3 and TRBJ2-1, the complete variable domain reads GAGVSQTPSNKVTEKGKYVELRCDPISGHTALYWYRQSLGQGPEFLIYFQGTGAADDSGLPNDRFFAVRPEGSVSTLKIQRTERGDSAVYLCASSLGLAGYNEQFFGPGTRLTVL.

The chain uses TRBV24-1 and TRBJ2-1; D is uncertain. Germline V lookup: CDR1 KGHDR, CDR2 SFDVKD. Trimming took off 1 base at V and 8 bases at J, with 14 bases between the two ends. The CDR3 is 15 amino acids. In DNA, the CDR3 is TGTGCCACCAGTGATTTCTCCCAGTCAAGCGATGAGCAGTTCTTC. It codes for CATSDFSQSSDEQFF.

The rearrangement joins TRBV11-2 to TRBJ1-6; 8 nucleotides agree with TRBD1. The CDR3 runs 15 residues. V trimming: 4 bases; J trimming: 9 bases; junction bases outside the gene matches: 8. Germline-derived CDR1 and CDR2 are SGHAT and FQNNGV. This CDR3 reads CASSSGTGGGSPLHF. CDR3 DNA: TGTGCCAGCAGCTCAGGAACAGGGGGGGGTTCACCCCTCCACTTT.

V and J are TRBV29-1 and TRBJ2-1; D is unresolved. CDR3 size: 15 residues. Germline V gene data show CDR1 as SQVTM and CDR2 as ANQGSEA. Trimming pared 6 bases from V and 0 bases from J, leaving 15 bases between. This CDR3 is CSVVTQVSSYNEQFF. The DNA for the CDR3 is TGCAGCGTCGTTACCCAGGTTAGCTCCTACAATGAGCAGTTCTTC.

The V and J genes are TRBV2 and TRBJ2-3, with D unresolved. Per the germline V gene, CDR1 is SNHLY and CDR2 is FYNNEI. There are 14 residues in the CDR3. V was trimmed by 0 bases and J by 4 bases, leaving 8 bases between them. DNA for the CDR3: TGTGCCAGCAGTGAAGCGGGCTGGGCAGATACGCAGTATTTT. Translating gives CASSEAGWADTQYF.

The rearrangement links TRBV5-1 to TRBJ1-5; weak D call: TRBD1 (6 bases). The germline V gene encodes CDR1 SGHRS and CDR2 YFSETQ. The CDR3 runs to 14 residues. Trimming took off 3 bases at V and 4 bases at J, with 11 bases between the two ends. The CDR3 coding sequence is TGCGCCAGCAGCTCCGGACAGCTGAATCAGCCCCAGCATTTT. Translation: CASSSGQLNQPQHF.